Detailed here is one T cell receptor (beta chain). Mismatch with germline at one junction end may stem from a read error. The time point here: newly diagnosed GD, antithyroid drugs for less than 3 months. With RNA extracted from PBMCs as input, the TCR library was made. Sequencing libraries for TCR beta were prepared with iRepertoire HTBI primers and Arm-PCR of CDR3 regions. TCRdb used MiXCR to reprocess the multiplex PCR reads, holding one entry per CDR3 protein. Of 350,000 to 500,000 distinct CDR3 sequences in the sample, around 15% are singletons; the top ten hold approximately 15%. This entry belongs to a study of regulatory T cells in long-lasting Graves disease. This same sample was also taken into another study, of T cells in Graves' hyperthyroidism and ophthalmopathy. As that study records: From stable hyperthyroidism, ophthalmopathy was separated by a 13 V-J model. The model foresaw ophthalmopathy a median about 6.5 months prior to onset.

Sequenced here: peripheral blood mononuclear cells (PBMCs), sampled at new diagnosis, from a patient treated with antithyroid drugs. This receptor was identified in a woman in her forties or fifties with Graves disease.

CDR3 amino acids: CASSQSGALGVEASF. CDR3 in DNA: TGTGCCAGCTCACAATCCGGTGCCCTCGGGGTTGAAGCTTCCTTT. V is TRBV18 and J is TRBJ1-1; D is uncertain. The CDR3 runs 15 residues. In germline, CDR1 is KGHSH, CDR2 LQKENI.